This TCR beta chain was observed in a study of blood T cell repertoires in COVID-19. The CDR3 has 15 amino acids. Trimming pared 1 base from V and 7 bases from J, leaving 17 bases between. Germline loops: CDR1 SEHNR, CDR2 FQNEAQ (reference sequence). Measured with immunoSEQ multiplex PCR; TCRdb has only the in-frame clones, and not every one. The repertoire holds about 150,000 clones, with about 90% as singletons. Sequencing used peripheral blood. The clonotype originates from a man aged 45-65 years with acute or convalescent COVID-19. The chain has TRBV7-9 and TRBJ2-7, with D possibly matching TRBD2 (6 bases). The DNA of the CDR3 is TGTGCCAGCAGCTTAGTAGGAGGGTATGCCGGGGAGCAGTACTTC. Translating it yields CASSLVGGYAGEQYF.